This TCR beta chain was identified in a study of human T cells and chemical hapten exposure. V lost 3 bases, J lost 2 bases, and 13 bases lay in between. The CDR3 consists of 15 residues. Time point specified: patch test 2, 6 weeks after DPC sensitization. Treatment described: therapeutic diphenylcyclopropenone sensitization with weekly scalp DPC. For the library, individual cDNA molecules each received unique molecular identifiers. From the RACE reads, TCRdb called clonotypes with MiXCR, one entry per CDR3 protein. The sample records about 54,000 distinct CDR3 sequences, about a tenth being singletons.

The receptor comes from a woman in her forties or fifties with alopecia areata. Some clones in this sample may be carry-over from other donors' samples. The chain employs TRBV12-3 or TRBV12-4 and TRBJ1-1; a weak D match, TRBD1 (6 bases). The sample was whole blood, taken in connection with sensitization to the hapten diphenylcyclopropenone (DPC). The CDR3 loop reads CASSFGGRSNTEAFF. The CDR3 region has the DNA TGTGCCAGCAGTTTCGGGGGCAGGTCAAACACTGAAGCTTTCTTT.